The sequence of this TCR beta chain was determined in a study of beta chain features in type 1 diabetes. This clone has a count of ten or more. The antigen is not known. The whole isolated RNA underwent reverse transcription, so sequencing captured expressed TCRB transcripts. The protocol was immunoSEQ multiplex PCR, while the TCRdb copy is restricted to in-frame clones and leaves out a portion. The sample lists about 390,000 clones; around 10% were seen once. One heparinised blood draw averaging about 116 mL was given by each donor. Study-level results: The influence of HLA type on TCRB rearrangement stayed undetermined. TCRB CDR3 length was moderately but significantly reduced in all four CD4+ subsets of Type 1 diabetes patients.

Germline V gene data show CDR1 as LNHDA and CDR2 as SQIVND (reference sequence). This CDR3 is built from 16 residues. The V and J ends lost 6 bases and 6 bases respectively, with 21 bases between them. The material sequenced was central memory CD4+ T cells from blood. The receptor's source is a man aged 25-40 years with type 1 diabetes. This chain links TRBV19 with TRBJ2-1; D may be TRBD2 (5 bases). The CDR3 loop is CASRPGLHLEGNEQFF. The DNA of the CDR3 is TGTGCCAGTAGACCCGGATTACACTTAGAGGGCAATGAGCAGTTCTTC.